The clone carrying this T cell receptor (beta chain) was recorded a few times. Antigen: not known. The CDR3 sequence is 15 residues long. Germline V lookup: CDR1 SNHLY, CDR2 FYNNEI. V was clipped by 5 bases and J by 4 bases; unmatched bases: 4. This specimen comes from a study of beta chain features in type 1 diabetes. General study results and limits: The naive, central memory and Treg TCRB repertoires of patients appeared to be more similar to one another than those of healthy donors. Sequencing of cDNA might inflate the share of cells that strongly express TCR.

Isolated RNA was reverse transcribed in full, so expressed TCRB transcripts were sequenced. TCRdb keeps only in-frame clones here, not all; method: immunoSEQ multiplex PCR. The sample lists approximately 160,000 clones; approximately 9.1% were seen once. Sorted cells reached over 98% purity in every population. The receptor was isolated from a young woman in good health. Sequenced input: central memory CD4+ T cells from blood. The chain carries TRBV2 and TRBJ2-3, with 12 nucleotides matching TRBD2. The CDR3 DNA is TGTGCCAGCAGTATAACTAGCGGGGGGTCAGATACGCAGTATTTT. Its translation: CASSITSGGSDTQYF. The full variable domain, in which reference TRBV2 and TRBJ2-3 provide the parts outside the CDR3, is EPEVTQTPSHQVTQMGQEVILRCVPISNHLYFYWYRQILGQKVEFLVSFYNNEISEKSEIFDDQFSVERPDGSNFTLKIRSTKLEDSAMYFCASSITSGGSDTQYFGPGTRLTVL.